This TCR beta chain was sequenced in a study of blood T cell repertoires in COVID-19. Clones were sequenced by immunoSEQ multiplex PCR, and TCRdb holds only the in-frame ones, with some missing. This table has about 250,000 clones, around 90% appearing once. The CDR3 contains 15 residues. V was trimmed by 0 bases and J by 5 bases, leaving 12 bases between them. The germline gives CDR1 SGHNT, CDR2 YYREEE (reference sequence). This TCR derives from a man in his thirties or forties with COVID-19, enrolled during active disease. The sample taken for sequencing was peripheral blood. The chain carries TRBV5-4 and TRBJ2-1, with D perhaps matching TRBD2 (6 bases). CDR3 region: CASSLARIADNEQFF. The CDR3 coding sequence is TGTGCCAGCAGCTTGGCCCGCATAGCGGACAATGAGCAGTTCTTC.